One and the same sample provided the 4 T cell receptor beta chains below, sequenced in a study of shared clonotypes between healthy human individuals. Assay: immunoSEQ multiplex PCR; the TCRdb copy retains only in-frame clones and omits some. The sample holds some 1,100,000 clones; about 84% are singletons and the top ten take approximately 0.56%. The sequenced sample was memory CD4+ T cells from PBMCs. Subset specified: CD45RA-negative fraction. The receptors come from a man aged 18-30 years in good health. Some clones in this sample may be carry-over from other donors' samples.

The chain carries TRBV4-1 and TRBJ1-6; 10 nucleotides match TRBD1. The CDR3 extends over 15 amino acids. V lost 1 base to trimming and J lost 7 bases; unmatched junction nucleotides: 1. Germline CDR1 MGHRA, CDR2 YSYEKL. The CDR3 spells CASSQGTGGNSPLHF. CDR3 sequence (DNA): TGCGCCAGCAGCCAAGGGACAGGGGGAAATTCACCCCTCCACTTT.

To note about this clone: A junction boundary mismatches the germline segment, possibly from a read error. The chain carries TRBV27 and TRBJ1-4; perhaps TRBD1 as D (5 bases). Germline CDR1 MNHEY, CDR2 SMNVEV (reference sequence). The CDR3 length is 15 residues. CDR3 loop: CASSLFPRGGEKLFF. The DNA of the CDR3 is TGTGCCAGCAGCTTATTCCCCCGGGGGGGTGAAAAACTGTTTTTT.

The chain joins TRBV5-4 to TRBJ1-3, with 8 nucleotides matching TRBD1. The germline gives CDR1 SGHNT, CDR2 YYREEE (reference sequence). This CDR3 spans 14 amino acids. Unmatched junction bases numbered 2, after V lost 4 bases and J lost 2 bases. The CDR3 region is CASSGTGAGNTIYF. DNA for the CDR3: TGTGCCAGCAGCGGGACAGGCGCTGGAAACACCATATATTTT.

This clone was detected ten times or more. The chain employs TRBV7-2 and TRBJ1-3; possibly TRBD1 for D (6 bases). Trimming removed 4 bases from V and 1 base from J, with 17 bases in between. Germline CDR1 is SGHTA and CDR2 is FQGNSA. This CDR3 has 17 amino acids. In DNA, the CDR3 is TGTGCCAGCAGCTCGGAGGGGACCAGGGGATCTGGAAACACCATATATTTT. Translated, it gives CASSSEGTRGSGNTIYF.